One sample yielded the 12 T cell receptor beta chains listed below, sequenced in a study of vaccination effects on CD4 cells after COVID-19. Produced via immunoSEQ multiplex PCR; TCRdb's table is partial and in-frame only. The sample lists some 65,000 clones, roughly 76% occurring once. Which antigens these TCRs recognize remains unknown. Antigen-specific CD4+ T cells were expanded with viral peptide pools in the ViraFEST assay before sequencing. CD4+ T cells were isolated after around 10 days of culture. Nucleocapsid antibody tests were negative, and the vaccine recipients had no prior SARS-CoV-2 infection. Sequencing was performed on CD4+ T cells from PBMCs cultured with HCoV-NL63 spike peptides, taken before COVID-19 vaccination. The receptors here all came from a human donor who received a COVID-19 vaccine.

This clone has just one count. V and J are TRBV10-2 and TRBJ1-5; D is unclear. V dropped 3 bases and J dropped 5 bases, with 11 bases sitting between them. Germline lookup yields CDR1 WSHSY and CDR2 SAAADI. The CDR3 loop spans 14 amino acids. CDR3 sequence: CASSEGNLDQPQHF. DNA for the CDR3: TGCGCCAGCAGTGAAGGTAATTTGGATCAGCCCCAGCATTTT.

CDR3 protein: CATSAGGYGYTF. The CDR3 region has the DNA TGTGCCACCAGTGCTGGAGGGTATGGCTACACCTTC. This rearrangement joins TRBV24-1 to TRBJ1-2, with D hard to call. CDR1 and CDR2 from the germline V gene are KGHDR and SFDVKD. The CDR3 has 12 residues. Trimming took 5 bases from V and 5 from J, leaving 8 bases between them.

V usage is TRBV7-2 and J usage is TRBJ2-5; a possible D gene is TRBD2 (5 bases). V lost 0 bases and J 1 base, leaving 6 bases between the germline ends. The germline V gene encodes CDR1 SGHTA and CDR2 FQGNSA. The CDR3 contains 14 residues. In DNA form, the CDR3 reads TGTGCCAGCAGCTTAGCTAGCGCCCAAGAGACCCAGTACTTC. Amino acids: CASSLASAQETQYF.

The chain employs TRBV5-1 and TRBJ2-5; 10 bases fit TRBD2. The trim removed 2 bases at V and 1 base at J, leaving 11 bases unmatched. The CDR3 spans 18 residues. The germline V gene has CDR1 SGHRS and CDR2 YFSETQ. CDR3 region: CASSFGLAGAGVQETQYF. Here the CDR3 DNA reads TGCGCCAGCAGCTTCGGGCTAGCGGGGGCCGGAGTCCAAGAGACCCAGTACTTC.

Only one count was recorded for this clone. The chain carries TRBV6-2 or TRBV6-3 and TRBJ2-3, with 7 bases that match TRBD2. The ends lost 1 base at V and 2 bases at J; junction bases unmatched: 9. This CDR3 is built from 17 residues. CDR1 and CDR2 from the germline V gene are MNHEY and SVGEGT. The CDR3 nucleotides are TGTGCCAGCAGTTACTTGGCGGGACTACCCCTCACAGATACGCAGTATTTT. It is translated as CASSYLAGLPLTDTQYF.

This sequence joins TRBV9 and TRBJ1-4; D ambiguous. Germline CDR1 and CDR2: SGDLS and YYNGEE. This CDR3 is built from 15 residues. Trimming pared 3 bases from V and 8 bases from J, leaving 17 bases between. CDR3 in DNA: TGTGCCAGCAGCGCCGTCTCCGGAGGTAGGGAAAAACTGTTTTTT. It codes for CASSAVSGGREKLFF. The complete variable domain, with remaining parts taken from reference TRBV9 and TRBJ1-4, reads DSGVTQTPKHLITATGQRVTLRCSPRSGDLSVYWYQQSLDQGLQFLIQYYNGEERAKGNILERFSAQQFPDLHSELNLSSLELGDSALYFCASSAVSGGREKLFFGSGTQLSVL.

This chain links TRBV5-1 with TRBJ2-3; 9 bases agree with TRBD2. The CDR3 runs to 18 residues. V was clipped by 1 base and J by 2 bases; unmatched bases: 11. Germline V gene data show CDR1 as SGHRS and CDR2 as YFSETQ. In nucleotides, the CDR3 is TGCGCCAGCAGCTTGATATACCTCGCGGGGGGGACCACAGATACGCAGTATTTT. This sequence encodes CASSLIYLAGGTTDTQYF.

The rearrangement joins TRBV21-1 to TRBJ1-6. TRBV21-1 is a documented pseudogene. The CDR3 length is 15 residues. CDR3 amino acids: CASDGPLGHNSPLHF. The DNA for the CDR3 is TGTGCCAGCGATGGACCCTTAGGACATAATTCACCCCTCCACTTT.

The chain combines TRBV7-3 with TRBJ2-2; no definite D call. V lost 4 bases, J lost 7 bases, and 10 bases lay in between. Germline CDR1 and CDR2: SGHTA and FQGTGA. The CDR3 contains 13 residues. DNA for the CDR3: TGTGCCAGCAGCTCTACCTCGAGCGGGGAGCTGTTTTTT. Amino acids: CASSSTSSGELFF.

V gene TRBV5-5 combines with J gene TRBJ1-3; D gene ambiguous. The germline V gene has CDR1 SGHKS and CDR2 YYEKEE (reference sequence). The V and J ends lost 0 bases and 0 bases respectively, with 10 bases between them. The CDR3 extends over 16 amino acids. CDR3 in DNA: TGTGCCAGCAGCTTGGATTTAGGAGTCTCTGGAAACACCATATATTTT. Its translation is CASSLDLGVSGNTIYF.

V usage is TRBV19 and J usage is TRBJ2-2; 8 positions agree with TRBD1. This CDR3 has 15 amino acids. Looked up from germline, CDR1 is LNHDA and CDR2 is SQIVND (reference sequence). The V and J ends lost 6 bases and 2 bases, in that order; junction bases with no gene match: 5. Written as DNA, the CDR3 is TGTGCCAGTAGAGACGACAGGGGAAACACCGGGGAGCTGTTTTTT. This gives the protein CASRDDRGNTGELFF.

The V gene is TRBV27, the J gene TRBJ1-1; 9 nucleotides agree with TRBD1. Germline V gene data show CDR1 as MNHEY and CDR2 as SMNVEV (reference sequence). V lost 3 bases and J lost 1; bases outside the gene matches: 3. The CDR3 length is 15 residues. CDR3 nucleotides: TGTGCCAGCAGTTTGGGGACAGGGCGGAACACTGAAGCTTTCTTT. This codes for CASSLGTGRNTEAFF.